The T cell receptor beta chain described here comes from a study of cytomegalovirus exposure and HLA in healthy donors. This CDR3 has 13 residues. Only in-frame clones appear in the TCRdb table, and some are missing; sequencing was by immunoSEQ multiplex PCR. The data show more than 45,000 clones, roughly nine tenths seen once. The sequence was obtained from a woman between 18 and 30 years old in good health and CMV-seronegative. Sequenced sample: PBMCs. V gene TRBV21-1 combines with J gene TRBJ1-2; the DNA was not compared with TRBD1, the D call given in the table. TRBV21-1 is given as a pseudogene. The CDR3, as DNA: TGTGCCAGCAGCAAGTACACACCCTATGGCTACACCTTC. Encoded protein: CASSKYTPYGYTF.